This passage covers 10 T cell receptor beta chains from one sample sequenced in a study of Ad26.COV2.S vaccination and SARS-CoV-2 variants. Assay used: immunoSEQ multiplex PCR; TCRdb lists only in-frame clones, some missing. The sample consists of 100,000 or so clones, over 70% of them appearing once. Sequencing was performed on peripheral blood, taken after recovery from COVID-19. These receptors were obtained from a human donor who had recovered from COVID-19.

This clone was detected once. The chain uses TRBV24-1 and TRBJ2-5; D is possibly TRBD1 (6 bases). This CDR3 has 17 residues. Per the germline V gene, CDR1 is KGHDR and CDR2 is SFDVKD. Trimming stripped 3 bases from V and 1 base from J, with 17 bases between. CDR3 bases: TGTGCCACCAGTGATACGGGTCCAGGGGTGAGCCAAGAGACCCAGTACTTC. It is translated as CATSDTGPGVSQETQYF.

The V call is TRBV7-2, the J call TRBJ2-5; D not certain. The CDR3 has 14 amino acids. Germline-derived CDR1 and CDR2 are SGHTA and FQGNSA. Trimming shortened V by 1 base and J by 5 bases, and 11 bases separated the two germline ends. In DNA form, the CDR3 reads TGTGCCAGCAGCTTAGTGGGCTCCTGGGAGACCCAGTACTTC. Its translation: CASSLVGSWETQYF.

The chain couples TRBV5-5 to TRBJ1-5; TRBD1 matches at 11 bases. Germline trimming cut 4 bases from V and 2 bases from J; bases unmatched to any gene: 5. Germline V gene lookup returns CDR1 SGHKS and CDR2 YYEKEE (reference sequence). The CDR3 spans 16 residues. CDR3 sequence: CASSQDRGRGNQPQHF. The CDR3 nucleotides are TGTGCCAGCAGCCAGGACAGGGGGCGCGGCAATCAGCCCCAGCATTTT.

The chain combines TRBV9 with TRBJ2-2, with 11 nucleotides matching TRBD2. J gave up 8 bases and V 5 bases, and 11 bases lay outside the gene matches. CDR1 SGDLS and CDR2 YYNGEE come from the germline V gene. CDR3 size: 16 residues. For the CDR3, the DNA is TGTGCCAGCAGTCCTCTACTAGCGGGGGTTTCGGGGGAGCTGTTTTTT. This codes for CASSPLLAGVSGELFF.

This clone is medium-sized in the sample. V is TRBV29-1 and J is TRBJ2-2; the D is unclear. The germline V and J ends were trimmed by 3 bases and 0 bases, with 11 bases remaining between them. The CDR3 is 15 residues long. Germline loops: CDR1 SQVTM, CDR2 ANQGSEA. CDR3 region: CSVDTLETNTGELFF. For the CDR3, the DNA is TGCAGCGTTGACACGCTGGAGACGAACACCGGGGAGCTGTTTTTT.

The chain links TRBV10-3 to TRBJ2-7, with D unclear. The germline CDR1 and CDR2 sequences are ENHRY and SYGVKD. The CDR3 has 13 residues. Trimming took 1 base from V and 2 from J, leaving 6 bases between them. CDR3 region: CAISEYGTYEQYF. The CDR3 DNA reads as TGTGCCATCAGTGAGTACGGAACCTACGAGCAGTACTTC.

This chain uses TRBV7-2 with TRBJ2-3; the match to TRBD2 covers 9 bases. The CDR3 has 17 amino acids. The germline CDR1 and CDR2 sequences are SGHTA and FQGNSA. Trimming removed 2 bases from V and 5 bases from J; junction bases left unmatched: 11. CDR3 region: CASSLSGTSSVLDTQYF. In DNA form, the CDR3 reads TGTGCCAGCAGCTTATCCGGGACTAGCTCAGTCTTAGATACGCAGTATTTT.

V is TRBV27 and J is TRBJ2-7; the D is unclear. V was cut by 4 bases and J by 1 base, with 8 bases left in between. The germline CDR1 and CDR2 sequences are MNHEY and SMNVEV (reference sequence). This CDR3 is 13 amino acids long. The CDR3 sequence is CASSSQQSYEQYF. The CDR3 DNA follows: TGTGCCAGCAGTTCTCAACAGTCCTACGAGCAGTACTTC.

This clone was observed a single time. The chain has TRBV3-1 (or the pseudogene TRBV3-2) and TRBJ2-1; D might be TRBD1 or TRBD2, each matching 6 bases. The CDR3 is 13 amino acids. Per germline, CDR1 LGHDT and CDR2 YNNKEL (reference sequence). V was shortened by 2 bases and J by 7 bases, with 9 bases between the two germline ends. The CDR3 is CASSQRGANEQFF. The CDR3 nucleotides read TGTGCCAGCAGCCAAAGGGGGGCAAATGAGCAGTTCTTC.

The V gene is TRBV24-1, the J gene TRBJ2-1; D may match TRBD1 or TRBD2 (5 bases each). Per the germline V gene, CDR1 is KGHDR and CDR2 is SFDVKD. The CDR3 totals 13 residues. V shed 8 bases and J shed 8 bases, with 15 bases lying between them. The CDR3 DNA sequence: TGTGCCACCAAGAGGCCAGGGAGTTATGAGCAGTTCTTC. It translates to CATKRPGSYEQFF.